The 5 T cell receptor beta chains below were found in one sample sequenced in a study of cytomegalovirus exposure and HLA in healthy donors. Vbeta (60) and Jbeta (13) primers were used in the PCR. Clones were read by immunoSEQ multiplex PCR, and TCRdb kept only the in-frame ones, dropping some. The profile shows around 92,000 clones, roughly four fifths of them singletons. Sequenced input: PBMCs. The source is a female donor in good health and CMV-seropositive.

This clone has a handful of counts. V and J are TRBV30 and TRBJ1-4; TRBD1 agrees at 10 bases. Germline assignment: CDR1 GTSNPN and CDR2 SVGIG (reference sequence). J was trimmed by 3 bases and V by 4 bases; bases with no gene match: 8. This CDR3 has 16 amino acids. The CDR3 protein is CAWKAGTGVPNEKLFF. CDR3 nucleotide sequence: TGTGCCTGGAAAGCCGGGACAGGGGTACCTAATGAAAAACTGTTTTTT.

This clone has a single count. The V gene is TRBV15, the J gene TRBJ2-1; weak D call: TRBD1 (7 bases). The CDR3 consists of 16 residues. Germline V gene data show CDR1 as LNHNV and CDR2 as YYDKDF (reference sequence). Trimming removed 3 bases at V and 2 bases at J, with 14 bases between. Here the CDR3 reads CATSSFPRGAYNEQFF. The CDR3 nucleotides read TGTGCCACCAGCAGCTTCCCCAGGGGGGCCTACAATGAGCAGTTCTTC.

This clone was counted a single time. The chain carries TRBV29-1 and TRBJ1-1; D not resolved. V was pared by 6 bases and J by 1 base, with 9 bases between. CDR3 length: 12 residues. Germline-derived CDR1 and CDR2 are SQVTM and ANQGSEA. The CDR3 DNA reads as TGCAGCGTGGACTCTTGGAACACTGAAGCTTTCTTT. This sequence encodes CSVDSWNTEAFF.

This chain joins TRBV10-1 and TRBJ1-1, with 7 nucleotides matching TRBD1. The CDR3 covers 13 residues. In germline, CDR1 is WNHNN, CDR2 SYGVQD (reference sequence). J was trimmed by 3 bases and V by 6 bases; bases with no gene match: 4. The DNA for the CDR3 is TGCGCCAGCAGGGGGACAGTGGACACTGAAGCTTTCTTT. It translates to CASRGTVDTEAFF.

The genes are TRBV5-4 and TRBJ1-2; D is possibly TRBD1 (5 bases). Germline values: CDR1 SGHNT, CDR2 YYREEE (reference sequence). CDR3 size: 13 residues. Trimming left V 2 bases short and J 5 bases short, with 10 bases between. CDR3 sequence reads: CASSFAGRYGYTF. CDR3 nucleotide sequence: TGTGCCAGCAGCTTCGCAGGGAGGTATGGCTACACCTTC.